Listed here are 3 T cell receptor beta chains from one sample, sequenced in a study of cytomegalovirus exposure and HLA in healthy donors (dated by TCRdb to about 2017). The library was built by means of the immunoSEQ multiplex PCR assay. For the multiplex PCR, a mixture combining 60 forward primers for TCR Vbeta segments and 13 reverse primers for TCR Jbeta segments was used. The table was pulled from immuneACCESS by TCRdb, which kept in-frame rearrangements only. Such tables lose some clones; where checked, under half of the loss comes from unresolved V genes, and the rest has no known cause. The sample table holds 100,000 to 150,000 clones, of which 83% were seen once. 3.6% of the sample is in the top ten clones. The sequencing sample was made of PBMCs. Receptor source: a woman between 40 and 50 years old in good health and CMV-seropositive.

This chain connects TRBV9 to TRBJ2-7, with D maybe TRBD1 (5 bases). Germline values: CDR1 SGDLS, CDR2 YYNGEE. V gave up 0 bases and J gave up 2 bases, with 9 bases separating them. The CDR3 is 14 residues long. CDR3 protein: CASSVDRSPYEQYF. In DNA, the CDR3 is TGTGCCAGCAGCGTAGACAGGAGCCCCTACGAGCAGTACTTC. Complete variable domain (other parts from reference TRBV9 and TRBJ2-7): DSGVTQTPKHLITATGQRVTLRCSPRSGDLSVYWYQQSLDQGLQFLIQYYNGEERAKGNILERFSAQQFPDLHSELNLSSLELGDSALYFCASSVDRSPYEQYFGPGTRLTVT.

This chain joins TRBV27 and TRBJ2-3, with no clear D. The ends were cut back, 1 base at V and 5 bases at J, with 10 bases in the middle. The CDR3 sequence is 14 residues long. The germline gives CDR1 MNHEY, CDR2 SMNVEV (reference sequence). The CDR3 bases are TGTGCCAGCAGTTTATTTTCTAGTATAGATACGCAGTATTTT. This gives the protein CASSLFSSIDTQYF.

The gene calls are TRBV21-1 and TRBJ2-4; TRBD1 was called by the table and not checked on the DNA. TRBV21-1 is classified as a pseudogene. The CDR3 is 15 residues long. CDR3 DNA: TGTGCCAGCACCCCACCGGACAGGGTCAAAAACATTCAGTACTTC. Protein: CASTPPDRVKNIQYF.